This T cell receptor beta chain emerged from a study of identifying expanded T cells in peripheral blood. During the collection period, no donor immune events like infections were recorded. Repertoires were generated with immunoSEQ multiplex PCR, while TCRdb's copy carries only in-frame clones and drops some. The sample gives more than 95,000 clones, roughly 84% of which show up once; 2.5% to 4% is in the top ten. V was clipped by 8 bases and J by 7 bases, with 15 bases between them. CDR3 length: 13 residues. Germline-derived CDR1 and CDR2 are GTSNPN and SVGIG (reference sequence). Regarding the study as a whole: Two-week clone count variance significantly increased as total template count grew. Differentially abundant clones: 0.95 to 1.5 between replicates, 16.4 at two to three weeks, 19 at four.

On this clone: Its target is unknown.

Sequencing input: blood. This receptor was identified in a person aged 18 to 75 in good health. V gene TRBV30 combines with J gene TRBJ1-6; weak D call: TRBD1 (6 bases). CDR3 sequence: CALGGQGNSPLHF. The CDR3 bases are TGTGCCCTGGGGGGGCAGGGCAATTCACCCCTCCACTTT.